This T cell receptor beta chain originates from a study of T cell responses to AZD1222 COVID-19 vaccine. V was clipped by 5 bases and J by 9 bases; unmatched bases: 12. Germline V lookup: CDR1 SGHNT, CDR2 YENEEA. CDR3 length equals 16 residues. This clone is a singleton in its sample. Clones were sequenced by immunoSEQ multiplex PCR, and TCRdb holds only the in-frame ones, with some missing. The sample shows 97,000 or so clones, approximately 90% of them seen only once. The receptor was derived from an adult who received the AZD1222 COVID-19 vaccine. The starting material was peripheral blood, obtained 28 days after the second AZD1222 dose. This chain connects TRBV11-3 to TRBJ2-1, with TRBD2 matching 11 bases. CDR3: CASSPGTSGPKGEQFF. The CDR3 region has the DNA TGTGCCAGCAGCCCCGGGACTAGCGGTCCTAAGGGTGAGCAGTTCTTC.